The sequence of this TCR beta chain was determined in a study of cytomegalovirus exposure and HLA in healthy donors. The CDR3 spans 14 residues. V dropped 1 base and J dropped 1 base, with 8 bases sitting between them. Germline-derived CDR1 and CDR2 are SGHRS and YFSETQ. The PCR ran on 60 Vbeta and 13 Jbeta primers. The method was immunoSEQ multiplex PCR; TCRdb's version includes in-frame clones alone and lacks a portion of them. This sample has some 150,000 clones; roughly 80% occur once, and the top ten carry around 1.5%. The V call is TRBV5-1, the J call TRBJ2-5, with D possibly being TRBD1 (5 bases). The sequencing input was PBMCs. The source of this sequence is a female donor in good health and CMV-seronegative. In nucleotides, the CDR3 is TGCGCCAGCAGCTTGTCGACAGCCCAAGAGACCCAGTACTTC. The encoded protein is CASSLSTAQETQYF.